This TCR beta chain was recovered during a study of prognosis after radiotherapy for stage I lung cancer. Looking at the study overall: The authors enrolled stage I non-small cell lung cancer patients between 2018 and 2019. Whereas some twelve patients had adenocarcinoma, squamous cell carcinoma was the tumor in about seven.

Two rounds of multiplex PCR amplified TCR beta CDR3 from genomic DNA. Primers (each specific to one TRBV or TRBJ gene) were used in first-round PCR. TCRdb passed the multiplex PCR reads through MiXCR, listing each CDR3 protein once. The table includes about 17,000 distinct CDR3 sequences, 15% to 20% detected once. Study-wide results and limits: The study found lower Shannon entropy after stereotactic body radiation therapy in patients who developed distant metastases.

The germline V gene has CDR1 DFQATT and CDR2 SNEGSKA (reference sequence). Trimming shortened V by 0 bases and J by 0 bases, and 12 bases separated the two germline ends. There are 15 residues in the CDR3. This clonotype was detected ten times or more. Its cognate antigen is unknown. J is TRBJ2-7 and V is TRBV20-1; tentatively, D is TRBD1 (6 bases). The origin of this receptor is a donor at least 50 years old with non-small cell lung cancer. The sample consisted of PBMCs, taken before or after stereotactic body radiation therapy (not recorded which). This CDR3 is CSARDHQGPSYEQYF. The CDR3 DNA follows: TGCAGTGCTAGAGATCATCAGGGGCCCTCCTACGAGCAGTACTTC.